This is a list of T cell receptor beta chains from one sample in a study of shared clonotypes between healthy human individuals. Using immunoSEQ multiplex PCR, the repertoire was profiled, and TCRdb retains in-frame clones only, with some absent. Among hundreds of thousands of clones, around three quarters were seen once, and the ten largest hold around 12%. The material sequenced was PBMCs. The receptors here all came from a middle-aged woman in good health. Some clones in this sample may be carry-over from other donors' samples. Each CDR3 is given with its conserved first and last residue. D genes are given only for firm matches. Expanded clones get a size class; other rows say once, few or many, or leave the size out.

V	J	size	D	CDR3	DNA
TRBV6-5	TRBJ2-1	-	-	CASSPFGSGYNEQFF	TGTGCCAGCAGCCCGTTTGGGTCAGGGTACAATGAGCAGTTCTTC
TRBV28	TRBJ2-7	-	TRBD1	CASRGQGAPYEQYF	TGTGCCAGCAGGGGACAGGGGGCCCCATACGAGCAGTACTTC
TRBV10-2	TRBJ1-1	many	-	CASRQAGTEAFF	TGCGCCTCACGACAGGCGGGGACTGAAGCTTTCTTT
TRBV15	TRBJ2-7	-	TRBD2	CATSREPAGGYEQYF	TGTGCCACCAGCAGAGAGCCTGCGGGAGGGTACGAGCAGTACTTC
TRBV15	TRBJ2-1	-	TRBD2	CATTTGLEPNEQFF	TGTGCCACCACCACGGGACTAGAGCCCAATGAGCAGTTCTTC
TRBV5-1	TRBJ2-2	-	-	CASSFGLATGELFF	TGCGCCAGCAGCTTTGGGCTAGCGACTGGGGAGCTGTTTTTT
TRBV7-9	TRBJ2-1	-	TRBD1	CASSSGQGLSYNEQFF	TGTGCCAGCAGCAGCGGACAGGGACTCTCCTACAATGAGCAGTTCTTC
TRBV7-3	TRBJ2-1	-	TRBD1	CASSSTGGEQFF	TGTGCCAGCAGCTCGACAGGGGGTGAGCAGTTCTTC
TRBV7-3	TRBJ2-2	-	-	CASSLGGPLLGGELFF	TGTGCCAGCAGCTTAGGGGGCCCGTTGTTGGGCGGGGAGCTGTTTTTT
TRBV6-5	TRBJ2-7	-	-	CASSHRAGEQYF	TGTGCCAGCAGCCACAGGGCAGGGGAGCAGTACTTC
TRBV2	TRBJ2-5	many	TRBD1	CASTVGTGFFEETQYF	TGTGCCAGCACGGTAGGGACAGGGTTTTTTGAAGAGACCCAGTACTTC
TRBV29-1	TRBJ2-5	once	TRBD1	CSVEGQQETQYF	TGCAGCGTTGAGGGACAGCAAGAGACCCAGTACTTC
TRBV5-1	TRBJ2-1	-	-	CASSLPGYNEQFF	TGCGCCAGCAGCTTGCCCGGGTACAATGAGCAGTTCTTC
TRBV6-5	TRBJ1-5	-	-	CASRTTGISNQPQHF	TGTGCCAGCAGAACAACAGGGATTAGCAATCAGCCCCAGCATTTT
TRBV7-2	TRBJ2-5	many	-	CASSLWLETQYF	TGTGCCAGCAGCTTATGGCTGGAGACCCAGTACTTC
TRBV6-6	TRBJ1-1	-	-	CASSSRVNTEAFF	TGTGCCAGCAGTTCGAGGGTGAACACTGAAGCTTTCTTT
TRBV4-2	TRBJ2-5	once	-	CASSQDVPWETQYF	TGTGCCAGCAGCCAGGATGTTCCATGGGAGACCCAGTACTTC
TRBV7-2	TRBJ2-5	few	-	CASSLDRASETQYF	TGTGCCAGCAGCTTAGATAGGGCTTCGGAGACCCAGTACTTC
TRBV7-9	TRBJ1-3	many	-	CASSSDGHSGNTIYF	TGTGCCAGCAGCTCGGACGGACACTCTGGAAACACCATATATTTT
TRBV28	TRBJ2-3	-	TRBD2	CASSSPGGADTQYF	TGTGCCAGCAGCAGCCCCGGGGGGGCCGATACGCAGTATTTT
TRBV7-3	TRBJ2-3	-	-	CASSFSITDTQYF	TGTGCCAGCAGCTTCAGCATTACAGATACGCAGTATTTT
TRBV10-3	TRBJ1-4	-	-	CAISEAGTQNEKLFF	TGTGCCATCAGTGAGGCCGGGACACAGAATGAAAAACTGTTTTTT
TRBV14	TRBJ2-1	-	-	CASSQLKRASSYNEQFF	TGTGCCAGCAGCCAATTGAAGAGGGCCAGCTCCTACAATGAGCAGTTCTTC
TRBV6-4	TRBJ2-1	-	TRBD1	CASRRDRANEQFF	TGTGCCAGCAGAAGGGACAGGGCCAATGAGCAGTTCTTC
TRBV7-3	TRBJ2-1	-	-	CASGPDPSGNEQFF	TGTGCCAGCGGCCCGGACCCGAGCGGAAATGAGCAGTTCTTC
TRBV2	TRBJ2-5	-	-	CASSDTSYQETQYF	TGTGCCAGCAGTGATACCTCATACCAAGAGACCCAGTACTTC
TRBV29-1	TRBJ2-3	-	TRBD2	CSVAERGFVTDTQYF	TGCAGCGTGGCCGAGCGGGGATTCGTCACAGATACGCAGTATTTT
TRBV27	TRBJ2-1	-	-	CASSLWQHHNEQFF	TGTGCCAGCAGTTTGTGGCAGCACCACAATGAGCAGTTCTTC
TRBV5-4	TRBJ2-5	-	TRBD2	CASSGAGGGQETQYF	TGTGCCAGCAGCGGGGCCGGGGGGGGTCAAGAGACCCAGTACTTC
TRBV18	TRBJ1-4	-	-	CASSPPGRVEKLFF	TGTGCCAGCTCACCCCCAGGGCGGGTTGAAAAACTGTTTTTT
TRBV27	TRBJ2-7	-	-	CASRNSGLYEQYF	TGTGCCAGCAGGAATAGCGGCCTCTACGAGCAGTACTTC
TRBV7-6	TRBJ1-4	-	-	CASSLATWGEKLFF	TGTGCCAGCAGCTTAGCCACGTGGGGTGAAAAACTGTTTTTT
TRBV10-3	TRBJ2-7	-	-	CATAPGRSYEQYF	TGTGCCACCGCACCGGGCCGCTCCTACGAGCAGTACTTC
TRBV5-1	TRBJ2-5	-	TRBD1	CASSGGQGKETQYF	TGCGCCAGCAGCGGGGGACAGGGGAAGGAGACCCAGTACTTC
TRBV11-2	TRBJ1-1	-	-	CASSTGPYTEAFF	TGTGCCAGCAGCACCGGGCCCTACACTGAAGCTTTCTTT
TRBV7-6	TRBJ1-1	-	-	CASSLGGGGNTEAFF	TGTGCCAGCAGCTTAGGAGGGGGTGGGAACACTGAAGCTTTCTTT
TRBV11-2	TRBJ1-6	-	-	CASSLRWNSPLHF	TGTGCCAGCAGCCTTCGGTGGAATTCACCCCTCCACTTT
TRBV6-5	TRBJ2-5	few	TRBD2	CASTASGSGRETQYF	TGTGCCAGCACCGCCTCCGGGAGCGGGAGGGAGACCCAGTACTTC
TRBV28	TRBJ1-5	-	-	CASINGREQPQHF	TGTGCCAGTATTAATGGTCGGGAGCAGCCCCAGCATTTT
TRBV15	TRBJ2-5	-	-	CATSRLPNTEGETQYF	TGTGCCACCAGCAGACTACCCAACACAGAAGGAGAGACCCAGTACTTC
TRBV27	TRBJ2-3	-	-	CASRPRRRDTDTQYF	TGTGCCAGCAGACCCCGGCGCAGGGACACAGATACGCAGTATTTT
TRBV5-1	TRBJ2-7	-	TRBD2	CASSLALAGPSYEQYF	TGCGCCAGCAGCTTGGCCTTAGCGGGCCCCTCCTACGAGCAGTACTTC
TRBV19	TRBJ1-2	-	TRBD1	CASSENRGNGYTF	TGTGCCAGTAGTGAAAACAGGGGGAACGGCTACACCTTC
TRBV18	TRBJ2-1	once	-	CASSPGSASAYNEQFF	TGTGCCAGCTCACCAGGGTCGGCTAGCGCGTACAATGAGCAGTTCTTC
TRBV6-4	TRBJ2-2	-	TRBD2	CASSDSTSGSGTGELFF	TGTGCCAGCAGTGACTCGACTAGCGGGAGTGGCACCGGGGAGCTGTTTTTT
TRBV7-3	TRBJ2-2	-	TRBD2	CASSLLAGGAGELFF	TGTGCCAGCAGCTTATTAGCGGGAGGGGCCGGGGAGCTGTTTTTT
TRBV29-1	TRBJ2-1	-	-	CSVDWGMSYNEQFF	TGCAGCGTTGATTGGGGAATGTCCTACAATGAGCAGTTCTTC
TRBV19	TRBJ2-5	-	-	CASSRTIQETQYF	TGTGCCAGTAGTAGGACTATCCAAGAGACCCAGTACTTC
TRBV19	TRBJ2-7	-	TRBD1	CASSPGQGASYEQYF	TGTGCCAGTAGTCCAGGACAGGGGGCTTCCTACGAGCAGTACTTC
TRBV15	TRBJ2-7	-	-	CATSRDGGFEQYF	TGTGCCACCAGCAGAGATGGAGGGTTCGAGCAGTACTTC